Shown below are 11 T cell receptor beta chains from a single sample sequenced in a study of blood T cells in healthy people across ages. Next came a second PCR, run for about 7 to 12 cycles, which used a sample-barcoded 5' primer along with a J-beta primer mix. TCRdb passed the 5' RACE reads through MiXCR, listing each CDR3 protein once. The sample consists of 580,000 or so distinct CDR3 sequences, 47% of them appearing once. The specimen sequenced was blood. These receptors were obtained from a man older than 75 in good health.

The chain carries TRBV5-6 and TRBJ1-4; D unclear. Trimming stripped 3 bases from V and 1 base from J, with 7 bases between. The CDR3 is made up of 14 amino acids. Germline V lookup: CDR1 SGHDT, CDR2 YYEEEE. The CDR3 DNA reads TGTGCCAGCAGCTGGGAGGGAACTAATGAAAAACTGTTTTTT. The encoded protein is CASSWEGTNEKLFF.

For this clonotype: One end of the junction varies from germline; a read error may be responsible. The chain has TRBV7-2 and TRBJ2-3; D might be TRBD1 or TRBD2, each matching 5 bases. CDR3 length: 14 amino acids. The germline gives CDR1 SGHTA, CDR2 FQGNSA. Here the CDR3 reads CVSSPSTGTDTQYF. The CDR3, as DNA: TGTGTCAGCAGCCCTAGCACGGGGACGGATACGCAGTATTTT.

J is TRBJ2-7 and V is TRBV10-3, with D perhaps TRBD1 (6 bases). The V gene lost 6 bases and the J gene lost 5 bases, with 23 bases spanning the gap. CDR3 size: 16 residues. The germline V gene encodes CDR1 ENHRY and CDR2 SYGVKD. The DNA of the CDR3 is TGTGCCATCAGGGGCCAACCGGTGACAGGCGTGGACGAGCAGTACTTC. As protein: CAIRGQPVTGVDEQYF.

The chain joins TRBV7-2 to TRBJ1-6; D is ambiguous. CDR1 is SGHTA and CDR2 is FQGNSA in the germline V gene. The V gene lost 6 bases and the J gene lost 7 bases, with 7 bases spanning the gap. This CDR3 region has 12 residues. CDR3 nucleotide sequence: TGTGCCAGCAGGATCATAAATTCACCCCTCCACTTT. It yields the protein CASRIINSPLHF.

This clonotype appeared a few times. The rearrangement uses TRBV24-1 and TRBJ2-2, with 10 positions matching TRBD1. Germline trimming cut 5 bases from V and 8 bases from J; bases unmatched to any gene: 7. From germline, CDR1 is KGHDR and CDR2 SFDVKD. The CDR3 spans 15 residues. The chain's CDR3 is CATSGPGTGVGELFF. The CDR3, as DNA: TGTGCCACCAGTGGACCTGGGACAGGGGTAGGGGAGCTGTTTTTT.

This clonotype was picked up a small number of times. This chain uses TRBV28 with TRBJ2-3; 9 bases fit TRBD2. The CDR3 sequence is 14 residues long. V lost 6 bases and J lost 4; bases outside the gene matches: 5. Germline CDR1 reads MDHEN; CDR2 reads SYDVKM. This chain's CDR3 is CASRLAGVADTQYF. In DNA form, the CDR3 reads TGTGCCAGCAGGTTAGCGGGAGTGGCAGATACGCAGTATTTT.

This clonotype occurred a few times. The V call is TRBV28, the J call TRBJ2-3; TRBD2 is a possible D gene (5 bases). Trimming removed 5 bases from V and 3 bases from J, with 18 bases in between. The CDR3 is 16 amino acids. Germline V gives CDR1 MDHEN, CDR2 SYDVKM. CDR3 amino acids: CASSPRVPGSTDTQYF. The CDR3 DNA reads as TGTGCCAGCAGTCCCAGAGTACCGGGGTCGACAGATACGCAGTATTTT.

This sequence joins TRBV18 and TRBJ2-7; possibly TRBD1 for D (6 bases). Germline CDR1 reads KGHSH; CDR2 reads LQKENI. The CDR3 is 14 residues long. The ends were cut back, 2 bases at V and 6 bases at J, with 14 bases in the middle. This chain's CDR3 is CASSPSGVLLEQYF. DNA of the CDR3: TGTGCCAGCTCACCATCAGGGGTTCTCCTCGAGCAGTACTTC. Filled out from reference TRBV18 and TRBJ2-7, the complete variable domain reads NAGVMQNPRHLVRRRGQEARLRCSPMKGHSHVYWYRQLPEEGLKFMVYLQKENIIDESGMPKERFSAEFPKEGPSILRIQQVVRGDSAAYFCASSPSGVLLEQYFGPGTRLTVT.

The rearrangement links TRBV20-1 to TRBJ1-2; no clear D. The V end was cut by 5 bases, the J end by 1 base, with 17 bases between. This CDR3 has 15 amino acids. Germline CDR1 reads DFQATT; CDR2 reads SNEGSKA (reference sequence). The CDR3 nucleotides are TGCAGTGCTCCGGGAAGAGCTCGGGGTAACTATGGCTACACCTTC. It specifies CSAPGRARGNYGYTF.

Comment on this clonotype: Since a much larger clone is just one base distant, this may be a read error. This CDR3 fails to terminate in the conserved phenylalanine or tryptophan, so it likely reflects a read error. The chain is built from TRBV4-1 and TRBJ2-5; no clear D. The DNA end lines up better with TRBJ2-7; the J call may be wrong. This CDR3 region has 16 residues. Germline V gives CDR1 MGHRA, CDR2 YSYEKL. The CDR3 sequence: CASSQDAGVVWYEQYL. CDR3 coding DNA: TGCGCCAGCAGCCAAGATGCAGGAGTGGTCTGGTACGAGCAGTACTTA.

The genes are TRBV27 and TRBJ1-4; D uncertain. V was cut by 7 bases and J by 4 bases, with 10 bases left in between. The CDR3 runs to 13 residues. Germline-derived CDR1 and CDR2 are MNHEY and SMNVEV (reference sequence). CDR3 loop: CASKESYNEKLFF. CDR3 DNA sequence: TGTGCCAGCAAGGAGTCCTATAATGAAAAACTGTTTTTT.